This TCR beta chain was observed in a study of blood T cell repertoires in COVID-19. Whole-study context: Samples came from the United States, Italy and Spain, spanning acute and convalescent COVID-19. Sources were T cells, B-cell-depleted T cells, or PBMCs; the material itself was cDNA or gDNA.

Authors' data handling: Using reference gene primer amplification, nucleated cell counts were estimated. Sequenced by immunoSEQ multiplex PCR; TCRdb stores in-frame clones only, minus some. V, J and clone size are taken as reported in that table, and D and trimming were inferred from the DNA itself. The sample comprises a few hundred thousand clones, just over 85% of which are singletons, and about 4.1% rests with the top ten. The V segment lost 3 bases and the J segment 5 bases; nucleotides outside the gene matches: 7. The CDR3 is 16 residues long. CDR1 is ENHRY and CDR2 is SYGVKD in the germline V gene.

Sequenced input: peripheral blood. This rearrangement joins TRBV10-3 to TRBJ2-1; 10 bases are shared with TRBD1. The TCR originated in a man aged 50 to 59 with acute or convalescent COVID-19. The CDR3 sequence: CAISDPGTGANNEQFF. The CDR3 DNA follows: TGTGCCATCAGTGATCCCGGGACAGGGGCGAACAATGAGCAGTTCTTC.